This TCR beta chain emerged from a study of metastatic and nonmetastatic thyroid tumors. General study points: As reported, TCR beta diversity in blood and tumor was significantly higher in malignant thyroid tumors than in benign nodules.

TCRdb redid the clone calls on the PCR reads using MiXCR. The sample includes 30,000 to 40,000 clones, about 30% of them seen just once. Trimming pared 5 bases from V and 0 bases from J, leaving 11 bases between. There are 15 residues in the CDR3. Germline lookup yields CDR1 SGHAT and CDR2 FQNNGV. Thyroid surgery was preceded by no treatment in any patient. Comments on this clone: Its antigen is currently unknown. The same CDR3 can be traced to other DNA sequences in this sample.

The sequenced material came from tumor tissue. The V gene is TRBV11-2, the J gene TRBJ1-3; D perhaps matches TRBD1 (5 bases). This clonotype was sampled from a female donor with papillary thyroid cancer or a benign thyroid nodule (not recorded which). Some clones in this sample may be carry-over from other donors' samples. In DNA form, the CDR3 reads TGTGCCAGCAGCCCTGGGACGTACTCTGGAAACACCATATATTTT. It yields the protein CASSPGTYSGNTIYF.